This TCR beta chain appears in the sequencing data of a study of T cells in tuberculosis. Study-wide background: Samples predate treatment or fall within its first 7 days.

Time point given: new active TB diagnosis, blood taken before or within 7 days of starting treatment. The length of the CDR3 is 15 residues. The V end lost 5 bases, the J end lost 4 bases, and 18 bases lay between the germline ends. Germline V lookup: CDR1 SGHVS, CDR2 FNYEAQ. Regarding the study as a whole: Using the GMM-specific repertoire gave around 90% accuracy versus 70% with motifs. Active tuberculosis patients had shorter CDR3-alpha; the beta difference was nonsignificant.

Clones were read by immunoSEQ multiplex PCR, and TCRdb kept only the in-frame ones, dropping some. The profile shows some 49,000 clones, 90% to 95% of them singletons. On this clone itself: Its antigen is undetermined.

The chain is built from TRBV7-6 and TRBJ2-7; a weak D match, TRBD2 (6 bases). The TCR originated in an adult with tuberculosis. The sequencing here drew on PBMCs, taken at tuberculosis diagnosis. CDR3 loop: CASSPQEGVRYEQYF. CDR3 sequence (DNA): TGTGCCAGCAGCCCCCAGGAGGGAGTTAGGTACGAGCAGTACTTC.